This T cell receptor beta chain was recovered during a study of blood T cell repertoires in COVID-19. Whole-study context: Samples representing acute and convalescent COVID-19 were sourced from the United States, Italy and Spain. Nucleic acid was either cDNA or gDNA, and it came from T cells, B-cell-depleted T cells, or PBMCs.

Methods used by the authors: Reference gene primer amplification in the assay estimated nucleated cell counts. Sequenced by immunoSEQ multiplex PCR; TCRdb stores in-frame clones only, minus some. V and J calls and clone size are given by that table; D and trimming were obtained from the DNA. The sample has some 180,000 clones; approximately 80% are singletons. Germline assignment: CDR1 DFQATT and CDR2 SNEGSKA (reference sequence). The length of the CDR3 is 13 residues. V lost 3 bases, J lost 6 bases, and 14 bases lay in between. This sequence joins TRBV20-1 and TRBJ1-2, with D tentatively TRBD1 (6 bases). The clonotype comes from a woman of 80 years or more with COVID-19, enrolled during active disease. Sequences were obtained from peripheral blood. DNA for the CDR3: TGCAGTGCTAGTTACGCCCAGGGGCATGGCTACACCTTC. This gives the protein CSASYAQGHGYTF.